These 10 T cell receptor beta chains came from one sample sequenced in a study of human T cells and chemical hapten exposure. TCRdb independently ran MiXCR on the RACE reads; one entry per CDR3 protein. Here the sample spans around 330,000 distinct CDR3 sequences, approximately 5% being singletons. Time point of the sample: pre-sensitization, week 0. Described treatment: therapeutic diphenylcyclopropenone sensitization with weekly scalp DPC. The sample was whole blood, taken in connection with sensitization to the hapten diphenylcyclopropenone (DPC). The receptor set was obtained from a young woman with alopecia areata. Some clones in this sample may be carry-over from other donors' samples.

At least ten counts were recorded for this clonotype. This sequence joins TRBV6-2 or TRBV6-3 and TRBJ2-6; no clear D. The germline V and J ends were trimmed by 4 bases and 0 bases, with 7 bases remaining between them. This CDR3 spans 15 amino acids. Germline V lookup: CDR1 MNHEY, CDR2 SVGEGT. The CDR3 protein is CASSFGPSGANVLTF. CDR3 coding DNA: TGTGCCAGCAGTTTCGGGCCCTCTGGGGCCAACGTCCTGACTTTC.

Only a few counts were recorded for this clonotype. The chain is built from TRBV12-3 or TRBV12-4 and TRBJ2-7; a possible D gene is TRBD1 (7 bases). This CDR3 contains 14 residues. The germline V and J ends were trimmed by 5 bases and 6 bases, with 17 bases remaining between them. The CDR3 nucleotides are TGTGCCAGCAGTCCTAACAGGGGAGGAGGCGAGCAGTACTTC. Amino acids: CASSPNRGGGEQYF.

The chain joins TRBV6-1 to TRBJ2-1; 8 bases fit TRBD2. CDR1 is MNHNS, CDR2 SASEGT, per germline. The CDR3 consists of 15 residues. With 10 bases clipped from V and 0 bases from J, the junction kept 8 bases outside the gene matches. The CDR3 bases are TGTGCCACAAGGGTACTAGCGGACTCCTACAATGAGCAGTTCTTC. As protein: CATRVLADSYNEQFF.

In its sample, this clonotype was seen many times. The chain joins TRBV4-3 to TRBJ2-3; D is undetermined. Germline V lookup: CDR1 LGHNA, CDR2 YSLEER. The ends were cut back, 2 bases at V and 3 bases at J, with 12 bases in the middle. This CDR3 has 15 amino acids. The CDR3 here is CASSQKVMSTDTQYF. DNA for the CDR3: TGCGCCAGCAGCCAAAAAGTTATGAGTACAGATACGCAGTATTTT.

In its sample, this clonotype was seen a few times. This chain uses TRBV9 with TRBJ1-2, with 9 bases matching TRBD1. The CDR3 has 12 amino acids. Germline V gene lookup returns CDR1 SGDLS and CDR2 YYNGEE. The V and J ends lost 6 bases and 6 bases, in that order; junction bases with no gene match: 3. The CDR3 reads CASTRTGDGYTF. DNA for the CDR3: TGTGCCAGCACCCGGACAGGGGATGGCTACACCTTC.

The genes are TRBV7-9 and TRBJ2-6; a weak D match, TRBD1 (6 bases). The CDR3 consists of 15 residues. The ends were cut back, 6 bases at V and 4 bases at J, with 13 bases in the middle. The germline V gene has CDR1 SEHNR and CDR2 FQNEAQ (reference sequence). The CDR3 region has the DNA TGTGCCAGCAGGCACAGGGAAACCGGGGCCAACGTCCTGACTTTC. Residues: CASRHRETGANVLTF.

This clonotype was recorded many times. The J gene is TRBJ1-5, the V gene TRBV21-1. TRBV21-1 is tagged as a pseudogene. The CDR3 contains 15 residues. The CDR3 reads CASSKRGALYQPQHF. The CDR3 bases are TGTGCCAGCAGCAAAAGAGGGGCCCTTTATCAGCCCCAGCATTTT.

A word on this clonotype: This sequence may be a read error, since a much larger clone differs from it by one base. The chain carries TRBV9 and TRBJ1-4; tentatively, D is TRBD1 (5 bases). The CDR3 loop spans 13 amino acids. Germline CDR1 is SGDLS and CDR2 is YYNGEE. For the CDR3, the DNA is TGTGCCAGCAGCTCGGGGACTGGCGAAAAACTGGTTTTT. Protein sequence: CASSSGTGEKLVF.

The chain is built from TRBV20-1 and TRBJ1-5; the match to TRBD1 covers 9 bases. The trim removed 4 bases at V and 7 bases at J, leaving 8 bases unmatched. Germline V gene lookup returns CDR1 DFQATT and CDR2 SNEGSKA (reference sequence). The CDR3 contains 14 residues. CDR3 residues: CSANRQGDWQPQHF. CDR3 DNA sequence: TGCAGTGCTAACCGACAGGGGGATTGGCAGCCCCAGCATTTT.

This clonotype was detected many times. CDR3 sequence (DNA): TGCAGCGCCTCGTCGAGCGGGGGGGCCAACGTCCTGACTTTC. Protein product: CSASSSGGANVLTF. This chain joins TRBV29-1 and TRBJ2-6; possibly TRBD2 for D (6 bases). V was shortened by 7 bases and J by 4 bases, with 14 bases between the two germline ends. In germline, CDR1 is SQVTM, CDR2 ANQGSEA. CDR3 size: 14 residues.